The sequence of this T cell receptor (beta chain) was determined in a study of beta chain features in type 1 diabetes. Turning to the study itself: No patient-donor differences in age, gender, total cells or subset yield. Examination covered approximately 100 million sorted cells spanning all samples.

The authors reverse transcribed all of the isolated RNA, so sequencing captured expressed TCRB transcripts. The repertoire was sequenced with immunoSEQ multiplex PCR; TCRdb's copy has only in-frame clones and lacks some. Of under 300,000 clones listed, over 20% are singletons. The study, taken as a whole, reports: Moderate yet significant TCRB CDR3 shortening was seen in Type 1 diabetes patients in all four CD4+ subsets.

About this clone itself: The target antigen is unknown.

One heparinised draw, averaging around 0.12 L, was taken per donor. Populations isolated by sorting all had purity greater than 95%. CDR3 length: 15 amino acids. Trimming took 6 bases from V and 0 from J, leaving 15 bases between them. CDR1 KGHSH and CDR2 LQKENI come from the germline V gene. The TCR sequence derives from a woman in her thirties or forties with type 1 diabetes. The sample was naive CD4+ T cells from blood. This chain joins TRBV18 and TRBJ2-7; perhaps TRBD2 as D (6 bases). CDR3 DNA: TGTGCCAGCTCCCTAGGGAGGCGAAGCTCCTACGAGCAGTACTTC. Translation: CASSLGRRSSYEQYF. Variable domain in full (rest from reference TRBV18 and TRBJ2-7): NAGVMQNPRHLVRRRGQEARLRCSPMKGHSHVYWYRQLPEEGLKFMVYLQKENIIDESGMPKERFSAEFPKEGPSILRIQQVVRGDSAAYFCASSLGRRSSYEQYFGPGTRLTVT.